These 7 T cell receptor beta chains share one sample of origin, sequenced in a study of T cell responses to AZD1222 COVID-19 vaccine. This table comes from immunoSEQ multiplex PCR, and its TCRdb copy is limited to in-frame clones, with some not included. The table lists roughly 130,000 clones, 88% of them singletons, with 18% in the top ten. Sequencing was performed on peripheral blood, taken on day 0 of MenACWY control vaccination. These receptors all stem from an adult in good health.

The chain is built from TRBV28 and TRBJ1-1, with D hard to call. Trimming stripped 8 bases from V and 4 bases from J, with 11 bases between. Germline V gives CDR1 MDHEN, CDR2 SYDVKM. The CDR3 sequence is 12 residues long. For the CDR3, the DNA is TGTGCCAGCCTGGTTGGGCTCACTGAAGCTTTCTTT. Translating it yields CASLVGLTEAFF.

The CDR3 nucleotides are TGCGCCAGCAGGTCCCATCGAGGCAGGGTCATAAATGAGCAGTTCTTC. It translates to CASRSHRGRVINEQFF. This chain links TRBV4-1 with TRBJ2-1, with a possible D match to TRBD1 (5 bases). The CDR3 runs to 16 residues. V was trimmed by 6 bases and J by 7 bases, leaving 22 bases between them. Germline CDR1 is MGHRA and CDR2 is YSYEKL.

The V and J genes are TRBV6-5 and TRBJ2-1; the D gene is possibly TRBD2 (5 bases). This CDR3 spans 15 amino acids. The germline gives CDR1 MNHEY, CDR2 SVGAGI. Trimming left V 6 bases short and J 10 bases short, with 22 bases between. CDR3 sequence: CASSSWASLGSEQFF. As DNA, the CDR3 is TGTGCCAGCAGCTCCTGGGCCTCACTAGGTTCGGAGCAGTTCTTC.

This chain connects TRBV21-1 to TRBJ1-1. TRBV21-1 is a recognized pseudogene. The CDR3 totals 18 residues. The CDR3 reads CASSKEGLGERANTEAFF. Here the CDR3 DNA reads TGTGCCAGCAGCAAAGAGGGGCTCGGGGAAAGGGCGAACACTGAAGCTTTCTTT.

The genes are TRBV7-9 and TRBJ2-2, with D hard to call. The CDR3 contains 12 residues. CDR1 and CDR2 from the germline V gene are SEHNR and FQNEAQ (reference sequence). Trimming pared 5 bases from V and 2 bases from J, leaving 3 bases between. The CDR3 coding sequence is TGTGCCAGCAGCACTAACACCGGGGAGCTGTTTTTT. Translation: CASSTNTGELFF.

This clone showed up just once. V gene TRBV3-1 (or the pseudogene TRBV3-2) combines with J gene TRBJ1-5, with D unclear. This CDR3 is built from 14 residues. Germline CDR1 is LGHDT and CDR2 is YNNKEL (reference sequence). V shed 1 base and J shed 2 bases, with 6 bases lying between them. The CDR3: CASSQAWGNQPQHF. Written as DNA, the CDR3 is TGTGCCAGCAGCCAAGCATGGGGCAATCAGCCCCAGCATTTT.

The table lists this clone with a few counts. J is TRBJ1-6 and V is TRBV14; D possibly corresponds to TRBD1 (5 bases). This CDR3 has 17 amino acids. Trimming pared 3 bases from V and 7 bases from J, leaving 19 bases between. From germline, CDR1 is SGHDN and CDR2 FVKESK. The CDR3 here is CASSHPAGKWGNSPLHF. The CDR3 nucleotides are TGTGCCAGCAGCCACCCGGCGGGAAAATGGGGCAATTCACCCCTCCACTTT.